One sample yielded the 5 T cell receptor beta chains listed below, sequenced in a study of OX40 agonist ivuxolimab in advanced cancers. The library was obtained by the immunoSEQ multiplex PCR assay. Drawn from immuneACCESS, this table holds only the in-frame rearrangements with V and J called that TCRdb kept. Clones are partly lost; checked studies trace under half to an unresolved V gene and leave the rest unexplained. For this sample the table gives approximately 70,000 clones, of which about 82% were detected only once. Together, the top ten hold under 7.5% of the sample. Sequencing was performed on CD4+ or CD8+ T cells sorted from blood, taken in a trial of the OX40 agonist ivuxolimab. The receptors here all came from an adult with an advanced solid tumor such as melanoma, head and neck, liver or kidney cancer.

This chain connects TRBV5-1 to TRBJ1-5, with a weak D call TRBD1 (5 bases). The CDR3 sequence is 15 residues long. Germline CDR1 SGHRS, CDR2 YFSETQ. V was clipped by 4 bases and J by 3 bases, with 14 bases between them. In DNA form, the CDR3 reads TGCGCCAGCAGCCTGGGGGGACGGATCAATCAGCCCCAGCATTTT. Protein sequence: CASSLGGRINQPQHF.

V and J are TRBV30 and TRBJ1-4; TRBD1 might be the D (6 bases). This CDR3 comprises 15 residues. Germline V gene data show CDR1 as GTSNPN and CDR2 as SVGIG (reference sequence). The germline V and J ends were trimmed by 3 bases and 5 bases, with 16 bases remaining between them. The DNA for the CDR3 is TGTGCCTGGAGCAGGATAACAGGGCTCAATGAAAAACTGTTTTTT. Amino acids: CAWSRITGLNEKLFF.

This clone was found a few times. This chain connects TRBV1 to TRBJ1-1. TRBV1 is shown as a pseudogene. The CDR3 spans 17 residues. The CDR3 DNA reads as TGCACCAGCATCGTTCAGTGTGTTTGCAACTTGAACACTGAAGCTTTCTTT. It specifies CTSIVQCVCNLNTEAFF.

This clone appeared a few times. V usage is TRBV7-8 and J usage is TRBJ2-2; no reliable D call. V was pared by 1 base and J by 6 bases, with 15 bases between. In germline, CDR1 is SGHVS, CDR2 FQNEAQ. The CDR3 sequence is 16 residues long. The CDR3 loop is CASSLGMIFEAGELFF. The CDR3, as DNA: TGTGCCAGCAGCTTAGGGATGATATTCGAGGCCGGGGAGCTGTTTTTT.

The chain is built from TRBV27 and TRBJ2-7; D unresolved. The CDR3 contains 11 residues. The germline CDR1 and CDR2 sequences are MNHEY and SMNVEV (reference sequence). With 4 bases removed from V and 3 bases from J, the gap between germline ends came to 4 bases. This CDR3 reads CASSYGYEQYF. CDR3 coding DNA: TGTGCCAGCAGTTACGGCTACGAGCAGTACTTC.